The clone carrying this T cell receptor (beta chain) was found a few times. The sample belongs to a study of blood T cell repertoires in COVID-19. Across the whole study: Samples of COVID-19 (acute and convalescent) were obtained from the United States, Italy and Spain. The analysed material was cDNA or gDNA that came from T cells, B-cell-depleted T cells, or PBMCs.

The CDR3 length is 14 residues. Germline assignment: CDR1 SNHLY and CDR2 FYNNEI. The ends were cut back, 10 bases at V and 5 bases at J, with 20 bases in the middle. Original processing notes: Nucleated cell counts were estimated from reference gene primer amplification. The protocol was immunoSEQ multiplex PCR, while the TCRdb copy is restricted to in-frame clones and leaves out a portion. V and J calls and clone size are given by that table; D and trimming were obtained from the DNA. The table includes under 350,000 clones, 83% detected once. The clonotype was recovered from a woman aged 50 to 60 who had recovered from COVID-19. The rearrangement joins TRBV2 to TRBJ1-1, with D possibly being TRBD1 (5 bases). Sequenced: peripheral blood. The CDR3 is CATSWGSVGTEAFF. CDR3 sequence (DNA): TGTGCCACATCATGGGGCTCGGTGGGGACTGAAGCTTTCTTT.